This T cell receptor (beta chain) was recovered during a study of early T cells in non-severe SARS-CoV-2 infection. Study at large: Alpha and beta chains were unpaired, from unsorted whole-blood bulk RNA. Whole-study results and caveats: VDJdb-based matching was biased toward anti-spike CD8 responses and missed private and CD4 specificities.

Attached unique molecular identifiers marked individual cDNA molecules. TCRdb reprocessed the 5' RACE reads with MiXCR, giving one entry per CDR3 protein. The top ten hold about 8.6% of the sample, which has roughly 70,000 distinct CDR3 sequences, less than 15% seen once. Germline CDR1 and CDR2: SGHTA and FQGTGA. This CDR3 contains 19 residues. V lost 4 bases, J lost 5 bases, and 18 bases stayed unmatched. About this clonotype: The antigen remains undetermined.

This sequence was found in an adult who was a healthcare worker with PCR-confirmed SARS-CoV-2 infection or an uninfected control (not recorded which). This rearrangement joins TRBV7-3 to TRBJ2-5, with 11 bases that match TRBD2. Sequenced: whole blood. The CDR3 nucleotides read TGTGCCAGCAGCTCGCCGGGACTAGCGGAGCCCCTCGGGGCGGAGACCCAGTACTTC. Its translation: CASSSPGLAEPLGAETQYF. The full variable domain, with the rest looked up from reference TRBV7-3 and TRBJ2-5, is GAGVSQTPSNKVTEKGKYVELRCDPISGHTALYWYRQSLGQGPEFLIYFQGTGAADDSGLPNDRFFAVRPEGSVSTLKIQRTERGDSAVYLCASSSPGLAEPLGAETQYFGPGTRLLVL.